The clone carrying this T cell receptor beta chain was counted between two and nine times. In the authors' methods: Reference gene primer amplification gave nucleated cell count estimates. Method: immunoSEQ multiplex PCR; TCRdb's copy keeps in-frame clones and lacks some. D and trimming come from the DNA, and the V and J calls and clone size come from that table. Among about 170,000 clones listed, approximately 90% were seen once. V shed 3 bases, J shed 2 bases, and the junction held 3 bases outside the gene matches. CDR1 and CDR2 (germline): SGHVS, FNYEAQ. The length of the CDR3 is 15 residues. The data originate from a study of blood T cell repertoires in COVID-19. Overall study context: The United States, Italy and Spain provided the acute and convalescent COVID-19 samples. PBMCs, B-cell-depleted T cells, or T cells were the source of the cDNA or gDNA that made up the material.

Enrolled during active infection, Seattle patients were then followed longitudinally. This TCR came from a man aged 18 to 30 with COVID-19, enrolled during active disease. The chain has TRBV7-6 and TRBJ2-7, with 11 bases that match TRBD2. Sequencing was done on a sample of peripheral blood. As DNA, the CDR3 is TGTGCCAGCAGCTTTCTAGCGGGAGGCCCCTACGAGCAGTACTTC. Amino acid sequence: CASSFLAGGPYEQYF. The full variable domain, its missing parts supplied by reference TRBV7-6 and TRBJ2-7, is GAGVSQSPRYKVTKRGQDVALRCDPISGHVSLYWYRQALGQGPEFLTYFNYEAQQDKSGLPNDRFSAERPEGSISTLTIQRTEQRDSAMYRCASSFLAGGPYEQYFGPGTRLTVT.